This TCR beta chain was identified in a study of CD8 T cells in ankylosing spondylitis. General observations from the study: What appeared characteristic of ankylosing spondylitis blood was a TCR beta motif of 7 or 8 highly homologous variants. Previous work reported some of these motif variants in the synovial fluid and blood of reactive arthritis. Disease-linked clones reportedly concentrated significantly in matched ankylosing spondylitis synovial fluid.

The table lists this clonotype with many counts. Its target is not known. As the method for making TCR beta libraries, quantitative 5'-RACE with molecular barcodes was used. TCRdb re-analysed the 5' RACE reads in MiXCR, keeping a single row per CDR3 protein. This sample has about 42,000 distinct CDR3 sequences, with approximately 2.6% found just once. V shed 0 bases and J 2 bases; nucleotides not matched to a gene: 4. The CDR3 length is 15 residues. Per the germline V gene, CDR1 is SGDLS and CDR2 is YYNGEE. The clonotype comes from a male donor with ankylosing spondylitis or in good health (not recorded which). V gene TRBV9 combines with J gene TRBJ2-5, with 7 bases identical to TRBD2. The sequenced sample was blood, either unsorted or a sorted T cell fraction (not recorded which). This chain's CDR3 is CASSVAGGRQETQYF. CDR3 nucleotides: TGTGCCAGCAGCGTAGCGGGAGGTAGGCAAGAGACCCAGTACTTC.